Sequencing of this T cell receptor (beta chain) was carried out in a study of blood T cell repertoires in COVID-19. Study overall: Samples taken during acute and convalescent COVID-19 were collected in the United States, Italy and Spain. The analysed material was cDNA or gDNA that came from T cells, B-cell-depleted T cells, or PBMCs.

Germline CDR1 and CDR2: MDHEN and SYDVKM. CDR3 length equals 14 residues. With 7 bases clipped from V and 7 bases from J, the junction kept 6 bases outside the gene matches. The authors' processing: It was from reference gene primer amplification that nucleated cell counts were estimated. Assay: immunoSEQ multiplex PCR; the TCRdb copy retains only in-frame clones and omits some. V, J and clone size were drawn from that table, and D and trimming were deduced from the DNA. Of roughly 200,000 clones listed, approximately 83% are singletons. The V call is TRBV28, the J call TRBJ2-2; 10 bases align to TRBD1. The origin of this receptor is a man aged 55 to 70 with acute or convalescent COVID-19. Sequenced material: peripheral blood. Here the CDR3 reads CASTTGGLGGELFF. The CDR3 DNA reads as TGTGCCAGCACGACAGGGGGCTTAGGCGGGGAGCTGTTTTTT.